These 21 T cell receptor beta chains were sequenced from one sample in a study of shared clonotypes between healthy human individuals. TCRdb's table, derived via immunoSEQ multiplex PCR, lists solely in-frame clones and lacks some. This table holds some 2,500,000 clones, 93% found once. Sequenced: naive CD4+ T cells from PBMCs. Regarding subset: CD45RA+ positively selected. Source of these receptors: a man aged 18 to 29 in good health. Some clones in this sample may be carry-over from other donors' samples.

The rearrangement links TRBV2 to TRBJ1-5, with 9 positions matching TRBD1. CDR1 and CDR2 (germline): SNHLY, FYNNEI. This CDR3 is 15 amino acids long. After removal of 8 bases from V and 4 bases from J, the junction contained 9 bases not matched to a gene. The CDR3 region has the DNA TGTGCCAGCCGCGTCGGGGGGACAGGGAATCAGCCCCAGCATTTT. It yields the protein CASRVGGTGNQPQHF.

This chain joins TRBV5-1 and TRBJ2-3; no clear D gene. The germline CDR1 and CDR2 sequences are SGHRS and YFSETQ. The CDR3 contains 14 residues. V lost 1 base and J lost 6, with 12 bases in between. CDR3 protein: CASSLSSFSDTQYF. The CDR3 region has the DNA TGCGCCAGCAGCTTGTCTTCTTTTAGCGATACGCAGTATTTT.

The V and J genes are TRBV29-1 and TRBJ2-5; no clear D. CDR1 is SQVTM and CDR2 is ANQGSEA in the germline V gene. This CDR3 contains 12 residues. The V end was cut by 4 bases, the J end by 5 bases, with 11 bases between. CDR3 amino acids: CSVAEGKETQYF. CDR3 coding DNA: TGCAGCGTTGCGGAAGGGAAGGAGACCCAGTACTTC.

The V call is TRBV10-3, the J call TRBJ1-1; no clear D gene. Trimming shortened V by 0 bases and J by 0 bases, and 17 bases separated the two germline ends. CDR1 is ENHRY and CDR2 is SYGVKD in the germline V gene. This CDR3 has 18 amino acids. For the CDR3, the DNA is TGTGCCATCAGTGAGTCGTGGGAGGACCTCCCGGTGAACACTGAAGCTTTCTTT. It encodes CAISESWEDLPVNTEAFF.

The CDR3 sequence: CASGGTGELFF. The CDR3 DNA sequence: TGCGCCTCGGGGGGAACCGGGGAGCTGTTTTTT. This chain uses TRBV5-1 with TRBJ2-2; 7 bases map to TRBD2. The CDR3 spans 11 residues. V was clipped by 10 bases and J by 5 bases; unmatched bases: 2. From germline, CDR1 is SGHRS and CDR2 YFSETQ.

The chain uses TRBV7-9 and TRBJ2-2; weak D call: TRBD1 (6 bases). The V gene's germline CDR1 is SEHNR and CDR2 FQNEAQ (reference sequence). V was pared by 3 bases and J by 4 bases, with 15 bases between. The CDR3 covers 16 residues. CDR3 sequence reads: CASSFRQETRTGELFF. The DNA of the CDR3 is TGTGCCAGCAGCTTCAGACAGGAAACCCGCACCGGGGAGCTGTTTTTT. The whole variable domain, remainder taken from reference TRBV7-9 and TRBJ2-2, is DTGVSQNPRHKITKRGQNVTFRCDPISEHNRLYWYRQTLGQGPEFLTYFQNEAQLEKSRLLSDRFSAERPKGSFSTLEIQRTEQGDSAMYLCASSFRQETRTGELFFGEGSRLTVL.

This clone is a singleton in its sample. The chain links TRBV5-4 to TRBJ1-1, with 8 bases aligning to TRBD1. J was trimmed by 5 bases and V by 1 base; bases with no gene match: 4. The CDR3 runs 14 residues. Germline V lookup: CDR1 SGHNT, CDR2 YYREEE (reference sequence). The CDR3 spells CASSLQGARTEAFF. CDR3 coding DNA: TGTGCCAGCAGCTTGCAGGGGGCGAGGACTGAAGCTTTCTTT.

As concerns this clone: This specimen includes other DNA sequences encoding the same CDR3. The chain employs TRBV7-2 and TRBJ2-5; either TRBD1 or TRBD2 may fit D (5 bases each). Trimming removed 5 bases from V and 1 base from J, with 8 bases in between. CDR1 and CDR2 from the germline V gene are SGHTA and FQGNSA. This CDR3 comprises 13 residues. The CDR3 region is CASSRGTQETQYF. CDR3 DNA sequence: TGTGCCAGCAGCCGAGGGACCCAAGAGACCCAGTACTTC.

There are a few counts of this clone. The chain carries TRBV29-1 and TRBJ2-3; 8 bases align to TRBD2. Losses at the gene ends were 4 bases for V and 7 bases for J; bases not matched to a gene: 7. Germline values: CDR1 SQVTM, CDR2 ANQGSEA. The CDR3 runs 13 residues. The CDR3 sequence is CSVGRAGGNTQYF. CDR3 bases: TGCAGCGTTGGTAGGGCGGGAGGAAATACGCAGTATTTT.

The rearrangement uses TRBV7-9 and TRBJ2-5, with 11 bases lining up with TRBD2. The length of the CDR3 is 15 residues. The junction had 6 bases not matched to a gene; V was cut back by 5 bases and J by 4 bases. From germline, CDR1 is SEHNR and CDR2 FQNEAQ (reference sequence). CDR3 region: CASSVKLAGAETQYF. CDR3 DNA: TGTGCCAGCAGCGTCAAACTAGCGGGAGCAGAGACCCAGTACTTC.

This clone showed up just a few times. Other DNA sequences from this sample encode an identical CDR3 as well. The CDR3 here is CASSLGVGAYEQYF. In DNA form, the CDR3 reads TGTGCCAGCAGCTTAGGTGTGGGAGCCTACGAGCAGTACTTC. This rearrangement joins TRBV7-2 to TRBJ2-7, with TRBD2 as a possible D gene (5 bases). Germline CDR1 reads SGHTA; CDR2 reads FQGNSA. The V and J ends lost 1 base and 2 bases respectively, with 9 bases between them. CDR3 size: 14 residues.

The chain employs TRBV7-2 and TRBJ2-7; 7 nucleotides line up with TRBD1. The CDR3 sequence is 16 residues long. Germline CDR1 and CDR2: SGHTA and FQGNSA. Trimming took 5 bases from V and 0 from J; bases not matched to a gene: 10. The CDR3 bases are TGTGCCAGCAGCGCCACCGGGACAGTTAGCTCCTACGAGCAGTACTTC. Translation gives CASSATGTVSSYEQYF.

The chain couples TRBV4-3 to TRBJ2-7, with a tentative D call TRBD2 (7 bases). CDR3 length: 18 amino acids. From germline, CDR1 is LGHNA and CDR2 YSLEER. V was pared by 2 bases and J by 2 bases, with 22 bases between. The CDR3 bases are TGCGCCAGCAGCCAAAGGGTTGGGGGGCCTAGCGGCACCTACGAGCAGTACTTC. Translating it yields CASSQRVGGPSGTYEQYF.

J is TRBJ1-1 and V is TRBV6-5, with D tentatively TRBD1 (6 bases). CDR1 and CDR2 (germline): MNHEY, SVGAGI. The CDR3 spans 16 residues. V was trimmed by 0 bases and J by 4 bases, leaving 15 bases between them. CDR3 sequence: CASSYSFAGASTEAFF. The DNA for the CDR3 is TGTGCCAGCAGTTACTCGTTTGCAGGGGCGAGCACTGAAGCTTTCTTT.

This clone has more than one count but fewer than ten. CDR3 sequence reads: CASSVETVGGYTF. As DNA, the CDR3 is TGTGCCAGCAGTGTCGAGACGGTGGGTGGCTACACCTTC. The rearrangement links TRBV28 to TRBJ1-2; no firm D call. This CDR3 is 13 amino acids long. V was clipped by 5 bases and J by 7 bases, with 14 bases between them. Looked up from germline, CDR1 is MDHEN and CDR2 is SYDVKM.

This clone was recorded once. The same CDR3 can be traced to other DNA sequences in this sample. The rearrangement links TRBV30 to TRBJ2-5, with unresolved D. CDR1 is GTSNPN and CDR2 is SVGIG in the germline V gene (reference sequence). V was shortened by 2 bases and J by 2 bases, with 9 bases between the two germline ends. The CDR3 covers 13 residues. The CDR3 DNA reads as TGTGCCTGGAGTCTGGGCAGTCAAGAGACCCAGTACTTC. Translated, it gives CAWSLGSQETQYF.

As to this clone: This specimen includes other DNA sequences encoding the same CDR3. The V call is TRBV7-2, the J call TRBJ2-7, with TRBD1 matching over 9 bases. From germline, CDR1 is SGHTA and CDR2 FQGNSA. The CDR3 has 14 residues. V trimming: 5 bases; J trimming: 6 bases; junction bases outside the gene matches: 8. In DNA form, the CDR3 reads TGTGCCAGCAGCCCCCGGACAGGGGTGGGCGAGCAGTACTTC. Encoded protein: CASSPRTGVGEQYF.

The chain carries TRBV19 and TRBJ2-1; maybe TRBD2 (7 bases). CDR1 is LNHDA, CDR2 SQIVND, per germline (reference sequence). This CDR3 comprises 16 residues. V lost 6 bases and J lost 4, with 19 bases in between. CDR3 nucleotide sequence: TGTGCCAGTAGCCCCTTACAGGGAGCGGGGTACAATGAGCAGTTCTTC. Encoded protein: CASSPLQGAGYNEQFF.

The chain carries TRBV11-2 and TRBJ2-7, with D possibly TRBD2 on 6 matching bases. Trimming took off 6 bases at V and 4 bases at J, with 16 bases between the two ends. The CDR3 is made up of 14 amino acids. Germline lookup yields CDR1 SGHAT and CDR2 FQNNGV. CDR3 amino acids: CASRSPGLLYEQYF. DNA of the CDR3: TGTGCCAGCAGATCTCCGGGACTCCTTTACGAGCAGTACTTC.

The chain joins TRBV13 to TRBJ1-2; a possible D gene is TRBD1 (5 bases). V was trimmed by 3 bases and J by 7 bases, leaving 18 bases between them. CDR3 length equals 15 residues. Per the germline V gene, CDR1 is PRHDT and CDR2 is FYEKMQ (reference sequence). Written as DNA, the CDR3 is TGTGCCAGCAGCTTTAGGCGGCAGGGAGGTCGTGGCTACACCTTC. Translation gives CASSFRRQGGRGYTF.

V and J are TRBV6-1 and TRBJ2-7; TRBD1 is a possible D gene (7 bases). V was shortened by 6 bases and J by 6 bases, with 21 bases between the two germline ends. The V gene's germline CDR1 is MNHNS and CDR2 SASEGT. This CDR3 has 15 residues. The CDR3 DNA follows: TGTGCCAGCAGAAGGGACGGAGCCCAGGGGGGCGAGCAGTACTTC. It is translated as CASRRDGAQGGEQYF.